This TCR beta chain came from a study of shared clonotypes between healthy human individuals. Study-level results: In contrast to clonotypes shared by all four donors, non-shared clonotypes had lower generation probabilities. Sharing across four donors was highest in naive CD4 (roughly 5%) and lowest in memory CD8 (roughly 0.4%).

Of note for this clone: The antigen is undetermined.

Germline V CDR1 and CDR2: MGHDK, SYGVNS. The CDR3 contains 12 residues. Trimming took off 8 bases at V and 2 bases at J, with 10 bases between the two ends. The DNA input per sorted-subset replicate PCR was roughly 210 ng, corresponding to some 30,000 T cell genomes. How the authors handled the data: Junction-only immunoSEQ sequences carried no quality scores, so filtering differed. Libraries were prepared by immunoSEQ multiplex PCR; TCRdb keeps only in-frame clonotypes and omits some of them. V, J and clone size were drawn from that table, and D and trimming were deduced from the DNA. The sample contains over a million clones, around 97% of which appear only once.

Material: naive CD4+ T cells sorted from blood. Subset specified: CD45RA+ positively selected. The sequence was obtained from a man aged 30-40 years in good health. This chain connects TRBV25-1 to TRBJ2-7; D perhaps matches TRBD2 (6 bases). The CDR3 protein is CASGTLPYEQYF. The CDR3 DNA sequence: TGTGCCAGCGGGACTCTCCCCTACGAGCAGTACTTC.